The following is a T cell receptor beta chain sequence with its context. Antigen unknown. This specimen comes from a study of radiotherapy plus CTLA-4 blockade in lung cancer. For the study at large: Among enrolled patients, roughly 18% responded and 25% to 35% achieved disease control.

Overall study results and limits: Early blood T cell clone changes and increased post-radiation serum interferon-beta were reportedly the strongest response predictors. Tumor-origin TCR clones grew in blood after radiotherapy plus ipilimumab.

Sequenced by immunoSEQ multiplex PCR; TCRdb stores in-frame clones only, minus some. The sample shows more than 95,000 clones, more than 65% of them seen only once. Each patient with chemo-refractory metastatic non-small-cell lung cancer was treated with focal radiation plus CTLA-4 blockade using ipilimumab. The CDR3 sequence is 13 residues long. Germline-derived CDR1 and CDR2 are MRHNA and SNTAGT. The V end was cut by 6 bases, the J end by 1 base, with 6 bases between. This chain links TRBV6-4 with TRBJ2-2, with TRBD1 as a possible D gene (6 bases). Material: peripheral blood, obtained from a patient treated with radiotherapy plus ipilimumab. This clonotype originated in a human donor with non-small cell lung cancer who had a partial response to radiotherapy plus ipilimumab. CDR3 in amino acids: CASRGGNTGELFF. The CDR3, as DNA: TGTGCCAGCAGAGGGGGGAACACCGGGGAGCTGTTTTTT.